Listed below are T cell receptor beta chains from one sample, sequenced in a study of T cell responses to AZD1222 COVID-19 vaccine. Method: immunoSEQ multiplex PCR; TCRdb's copy keeps in-frame clones and lacks some. The sample yields approximately 140,000 clones, roughly 90% seen once. This specimen consisted of peripheral blood, obtained on day 0 of AZD1222 vaccination. The source of these receptors is an adult in good health. The CDR3 runs from the conserved cysteine through the conserved F or W. D genes are given only for firm matches.

J gene: TRBJ2-3; D gene: TRBD2; V gene: TRBV12-3/TRBV12-4; CDR3 protein: CASRRGGGDTQYF
J gene: TRBJ2-3; D gene: NA; V gene: TRBV6-1; CDR3 protein: CASSELGQYGTDTQYF
J gene: TRBJ1-5; D gene: NA; V gene: TRBV5-8; CDR3 protein: CASSPRGASNQPQHF
J gene: TRBJ1-2; D gene: NA; V gene: TRBV24-1; CDR3 protein: CATSDPQGGIYGYTF
J gene: TRBJ2-1; D gene: NA; V gene: TRBV7-8; CDR3 protein: CASRSGDYNEQFF
J gene: TRBJ1-4; D gene: NA; V gene: TRBV4-3; CDR3 protein: CASSQDWAGSNEKLFF
J gene: TRBJ1-1; D gene: NA; V gene: TRBV2; CDR3 protein: CASMKIQGGNTEAFF
J gene: TRBJ1-3; D gene: NA; V gene: TRBV7-9; CDR3 protein: CASSRTGQISGNTIYF
J gene: TRBJ2-1; D gene: TRBD2; V gene: TRBV7-2; CDR3 protein: CASRLAGGKNNEQFF
J gene: TRBJ1-3; D gene: NA; V gene: TRBV7-6; CDR3 protein: CASSLRVPGNTIYF
J gene: TRBJ2-5; D gene: TRBD1; V gene: TRBV18; CDR3 protein: CASSPNRQGRETQYF
J gene: TRBJ2-1; D gene: TRBD1; V gene: TRBV3-1/TRBV3-2; CDR3 protein: CASSQVRDRGNEQFF
J gene: TRBJ1-1; D gene: NA; V gene: TRBV6-5; CDR3 protein: CATSRTEAFF
J gene: TRBJ2-1; D gene: TRBD1; V gene: TRBV28; CDR3 protein: CASKHRGYDNEQFF
J gene: TRBJ1-1; D gene: NA; V gene: TRBV28; CDR3 protein: CASSSRYRDTEAFF
J gene: TRBJ1-1; D gene: NA; V gene: TRBV30; CDR3 protein: CAWRKGRDTEAFF
J gene: TRBJ1-5; D gene: NA; V gene: TRBV7-2; CDR3 protein: CASSLGHRSNQPQHF
J gene: TRBJ2-1; D gene: NA; V gene: TRBV12-3/TRBV12-4; CDR3 protein: CASSHVHEQFF
J gene: TRBJ1-2; D gene: TRBD1; V gene: TRBV30; CDR3 protein: CAWRGQGGFYGYTF
J gene: TRBJ2-7; D gene: NA; V gene: TRBV9; CDR3 protein: CASSVESRYYEQYF
J gene: TRBJ1-6; D gene: TRBD1; V gene: TRBV27; CDR3 protein: CASSVAGQKASSYNSPLHF
J gene: TRBJ1-2; D gene: NA; V gene: TRBV19; CDR3 protein: CASRPGNPPNYGYTF
J gene: TRBJ2-1; D gene: TRBD2; V gene: TRBV11-2; CDR3 protein: CASSLGWSGRGSNEQFF
J gene: TRBJ2-7; D gene: TRBD1; V gene: TRBV5-1; CDR3 protein: CASSPDRGNGEQYF
J gene: TRBJ1-6; D gene: NA; V gene: TRBV19; CDR3 protein: CASSIGGRAAGSPLHF
J gene: TRBJ2-2; D gene: NA; V gene: TRBV20-1; CDR3 protein: CSASRAGADTGELFF
J gene: TRBJ2-1; D gene: TRBD1; V gene: TRBV19; CDR3 protein: CASSITGQYNEQFF
J gene: TRBJ1-2; D gene: TRBD1; V gene: TRBV5-1; CDR3 protein: CASSSTRTGANYGYTF
J gene: TRBJ1-2; D gene: NA; V gene: TRBV7-8; CDR3 protein: CASSLETGSGYGYTF
J gene: TRBJ1-3; D gene: NA; V gene: TRBV9; CDR3 protein: CASSVGVPDSGNTIYF
J gene: TRBJ1-6; D gene: TRBD1; V gene: TRBV5-1; CDR3 protein: CASSPAGTGLGSPLHF
J gene: TRBJ2-5; D gene: NA; V gene: TRBV3-1/TRBV3-2; CDR3 protein: CASSWNTGQETQYF
J gene: TRBJ1-1; D gene: NA; V gene: TRBV10-3; CDR3 protein: CAISPTGLNTEAFF
J gene: TRBJ2-3; D gene: TRBD2; V gene: TRBV24-1; CDR3 protein: CATSAAAGGGTQYF